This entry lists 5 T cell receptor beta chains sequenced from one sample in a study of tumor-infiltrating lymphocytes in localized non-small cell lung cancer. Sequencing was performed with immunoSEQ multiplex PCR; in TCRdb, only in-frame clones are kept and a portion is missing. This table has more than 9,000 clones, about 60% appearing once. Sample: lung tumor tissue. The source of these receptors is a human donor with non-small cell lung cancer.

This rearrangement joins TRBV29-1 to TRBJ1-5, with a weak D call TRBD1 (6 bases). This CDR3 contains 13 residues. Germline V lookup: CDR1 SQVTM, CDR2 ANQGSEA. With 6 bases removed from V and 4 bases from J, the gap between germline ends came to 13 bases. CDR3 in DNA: TGCAGCGTCTCCCTCGGGACAAATCAGCCCCAGCATTTT. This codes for CSVSLGTNQPQHF.

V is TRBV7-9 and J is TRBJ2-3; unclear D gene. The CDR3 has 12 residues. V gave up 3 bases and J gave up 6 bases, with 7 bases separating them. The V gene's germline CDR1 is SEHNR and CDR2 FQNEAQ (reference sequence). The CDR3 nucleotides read TGTGCCAGCAGCTTTTCGTCGGATACGCAGTATTTT. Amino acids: CASSFSSDTQYF.

CDR3 sequence: CASSYFGGNSPLHF. The CDR3 DNA follows: TGTGCCAGCAGTTACTTCGGGGGGAACTCACCCCTCCACTTT. The gene calls are TRBV6-5 and TRBJ1-6, with D possibly TRBD1 on 5 matching bases. Germline V gene lookup returns CDR1 MNHEY and CDR2 SVGAGI. There are 14 residues in the CDR3. Trimming took off 1 base at V and 10 bases at J, with 11 bases between the two ends.

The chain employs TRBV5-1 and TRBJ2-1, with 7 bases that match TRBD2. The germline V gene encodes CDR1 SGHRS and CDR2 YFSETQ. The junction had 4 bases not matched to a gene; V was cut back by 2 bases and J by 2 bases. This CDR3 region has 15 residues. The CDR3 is CASSFKLATYNEQFF. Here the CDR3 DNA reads TGCGCCAGCAGCTTTAAACTAGCGACCTACAATGAGCAGTTCTTC.

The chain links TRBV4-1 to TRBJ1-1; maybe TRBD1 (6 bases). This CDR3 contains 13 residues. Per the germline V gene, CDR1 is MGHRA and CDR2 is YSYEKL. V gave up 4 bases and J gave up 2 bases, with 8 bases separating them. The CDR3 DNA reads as TGCGCCAGCAGCCGGACAGCCAACACTGAAGCTTTCTTT. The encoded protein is CASSRTANTEAFF.